The present entry profiles one T cell receptor (beta chain) with its context. The data belong to a study of T cells in Graves' hyperthyroidism and ophthalmopathy. From RNA transcripts, TCR beta CDR3 regions were amplified. HTBI primers were the set used in a first-round RT-PCR of the TCR CDR3. One entry per CDR3 protein results from TCRdb running MiXCR on the multiplex PCR reads. The sample carries more than 350,000 distinct CDR3 sequences, about 14% recorded once. Sequenced sample: blood. This sequence originates from a woman aged 25 to 45 with Graves' ophthalmopathy.

CDR3 nucleotides: TGTGCCAGCAAACAGGGGGCGTACGCTGGGGCCAACGTCCTGACTTTC. It is translated as CASKQGAYAGANVLTF. The chain combines TRBV6-2 or TRBV6-3 with TRBJ2-6, with 9 bases aligning to TRBD1. The ends lost 7 bases at V and 2 bases at J; junction bases unmatched: 6. The CDR3 length is 16 residues. Germline CDR1 is MNHEY and CDR2 is SVGEGT.